A selection of T cell receptor beta chains follows, all from one sample in a study of blood T cell repertoires in COVID-19. This table comes from immunoSEQ multiplex PCR, and its TCRdb copy is limited to in-frame clones, with some not included. The sample contains fewer than 250,000 clones, 83% of which appear only once. The source material was PBMCs or T cells enriched from blood (not recorded which). These receptors came from a woman aged 40 to 55 who had been exposed to COVID-19. CDR3s include the opening cysteine and the closing phenylalanine or tryptophan. Each record gives: clone size, V gene, D gene, J gene, CDR3 DNA, CDR3 protein. D genes are given only for firm matches. Rows may omit the clone size; those that give it use once, few, many or a size class.

NA	TRBV9	NA	TRBJ2-3	TGTGCCAGCAGCGCCGCGCACTCCGGGGGATACACAGATACGCAGTATTTT	CASSAAHSGGYTDTQYF
once	TRBV28	NA	TRBJ1-4	TGTGCCAGCAGTCGTACTCGGTCGGAAAAACTGTTTTTT	CASSRTRSEKLFF
NA	TRBV7-9	TRBD1	TRBJ2-2	TGTGCCAGCGCGACGGGACAGGGTATCTTTTACACCGGGGAGCTGTTTTTT	CASATGQGIFYTGELFF
NA	TRBV7-2	NA	TRBJ1-6	TGTGCCAGCCTACAGGGCACCTATAATTCACCCCTCCACTTT	CASLQGTYNSPLHF
NA	TRBV6-4	TRBD1	TRBJ1-1	TGTGCCAGCAACAACCGGGACAGGGGGAACACTGAAGCTTTCTTT	CASNNRDRGNTEAFF
NA	TRBV27	TRBD2	TRBJ2-1	TGTGCCAGCAGTCCCCGGGGTAGCGGGGGGAGTTCCTACAATGAGCAGTTCTTC	CASSPRGSGGSSYNEQFF
NA	TRBV27	TRBD2	TRBJ2-1	TGTGCCAGCAGTTTCCGGGGGGGGCGGGGCGAGAGGCAGTTCTTC	CASSFRGGRGERQFF
NA	TRBV15	TRBD2	TRBJ2-3	TGTGCCACCAGCAGGGGGACTAGCGGGGGCACAGATACGCAGTATTTT	CATSRGTSGGTDTQYF
NA	TRBV30	NA	TRBJ1-2	TGTGCCTGGGCCCAACAGCTAAACTATGGCTACACCTTC	CAWAQQLNYGYTF
many	TRBV7-9	NA	TRBJ2-2	TGTGCCAGCAGCTTAGTTGTGGGAGCCGGGGAGCTGTTTTTT	CASSLVVGAGELFF
NA	TRBV3-1/TRBV3-2	TRBD2	TRBJ2-3	TGTGCCAGCAGCCAGGATAGCGGGGGTACAGATACGCAGTATTTT	CASSQDSGGTDTQYF
many	TRBV4-1	TRBD1	TRBJ2-1	TGCGCCAGCAGCCAAGGGACCAGGGGGTCCTACAATGAGCAGTTCTTC	CASSQGTRGSYNEQFF
NA	TRBV7-3	TRBD2	TRBJ2-7	TGTGCCAGCAGCCCCGAGCGGGGGGGCTCCTACGAGCAGTACTTC	CASSPERGGSYEQYF
NA	TRBV5-6	NA	TRBJ1-5	TGTGCCAGCAGCTTGGCCCTAGGGGCAGTCAATCAGCCCCAGCATTTT	CASSLALGAVNQPQHF
NA	TRBV2	TRBD1	TRBJ2-7	TGTGCCAGCAGTGAAGAGGGTTTGACAGGGAGCTCCTACGAGCAGTACTTC	CASSEEGLTGSSYEQYF
few	TRBV7-9	NA	TRBJ1-2	TGTGCCAGCAGCCCTTTGAACTTGGGACAAACTTTC	CASSPLNLGQTF
NA	TRBV5-4	TRBD1	TRBJ2-1	TGTGCCAGCAGCTTGGCTAGAGGGACAGGGGGCGCGGACAATGAGCAGTTCTTC	CASSLARGTGGADNEQFF
NA	TRBV4-2	NA	TRBJ2-2	TGTGCCAGCAGCCAAGATTGGACATTGACCGGGGAGCTGTTTTTT	CASSQDWTLTGELFF
few	TRBV6-2/TRBV6-3	TRBD1	TRBJ1-1	TGTGCCAGCAGTATGCCCAGGGACAGGGGGAAGGGTGAAGCTTTCTTT	CASSMPRDRGKGEAFF
NA	TRBV5-6	TRBD1	TRBJ2-7	TGTGCCAGCAGCTGGGGACAGAACGAGCAGTACTTC	CASSWGQNEQYF
few	TRBV6-5	TRBD2	TRBJ2-2	TGTGCCAGCAGTTTAGCGGGGGGCTCGTACACCGGGGAGCTGTTTTTT	CASSLAGGSYTGELFF
NA	TRBV18	NA	TRBJ2-7	TGTGCCAGCTCACCACCATCGGGTCAAAACCGGGAGCAGTACTTC	CASSPPSGQNREQYF
NA	TRBV2	NA	TRBJ2-2	TGTGCCAGCAGGGAGTTAGCGAACACCGGGGAGCTGTTTTTT	CASRELANTGELFF
NA	TRBV19	TRBD1	TRBJ2-7	TGTGCCAGTACCAATGGGGGGACAGGGAATACCTACGAGCAGTACTTC	CASTNGGTGNTYEQYF
NA	TRBV24-1	TRBD2	TRBJ2-3	TGTGCCACCGGGGCCGGGACTAGCGGGGATCATACGCAGTATTTT	CATGAGTSGDHTQYF
NA	TRBV3-1/TRBV3-2	TRBD2	TRBJ2-3	TGTGCCAGCAGCCAAGTGTTGACTAGCGGGGGAGATACGCAGTATTTT	CASSQVLTSGGDTQYF
once	TRBV5-1	TRBD1	TRBJ1-4	TGCGCCAGCGCATTCCAGGGACAGAATAATGAAAAACTGTTTTTT	CASAFQGQNNEKLFF
NA	TRBV11-1	NA	TRBJ1-1	TGTGCCAGCAGCCGCTATGGAACAGGGTCAACTGAAGCTTTCTTT	CASSRYGTGSTEAFF
NA	TRBV5-1	TRBD1	TRBJ1-2	TGCGCCAGCAGCTCGGGGACAGGAGGTTTTTCGTTCTATGGCTACACCTTC	CASSSGTGGFSFYGYTF